Listed here is a single TCR beta chain. Its antigen is not identified. All CD3G-deficient patients showed autoimmunity, more severe in two. CDR1 and CDR2 from the germline V gene are MDHEN and SYDVKM. V trimming: 1 base; J trimming: 8 bases; junction bases outside the gene matches: 10. The CDR3 consists of 15 residues. This sample was taken from a study of regulatory T cells. Whole-study results and caveats: In CD3G-deficient patients, conventional CD4+ T cells were enriched for hydrophobic CDR3 residues at positions 6 and 7.

The PCR used 52 TRBV and 13 TRBJ primers. Some clones are missing from TCRdb's copy, which holds only in-frame ones; the method was immunoSEQ multiplex PCR. The sample holds around 29,000 clones; around 90% are singletons and the top ten take roughly 1.4%. Sequencing used conventional CD4+ T cells sorted from blood. The origin of this receptor is a person aged 18 to 35 with CD3G deficiency. This chain connects TRBV28 to TRBJ1-2; 7 bases line up with TRBD1. CDR3 sequence: CASSLSRGGAEGYTF. CDR3 DNA sequence: TGTGCCAGCAGTTTATCTAGAGGGGGCGCTGAGGGCTACACCTTC.